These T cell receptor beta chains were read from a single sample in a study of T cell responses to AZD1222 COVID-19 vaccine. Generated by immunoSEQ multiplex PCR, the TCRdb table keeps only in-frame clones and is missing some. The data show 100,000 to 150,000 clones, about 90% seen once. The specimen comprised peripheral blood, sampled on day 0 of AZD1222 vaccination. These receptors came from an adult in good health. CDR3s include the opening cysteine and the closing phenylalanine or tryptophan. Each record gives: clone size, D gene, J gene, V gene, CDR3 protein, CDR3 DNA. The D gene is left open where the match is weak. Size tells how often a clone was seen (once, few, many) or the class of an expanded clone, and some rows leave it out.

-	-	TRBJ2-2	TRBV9	CASSVASNTGELFF	TGTGCCAGCAGCGTAGCATCGAACACCGGGGAGCTGTTTTTT
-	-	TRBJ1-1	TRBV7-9	CASSLVTAEAFF	TGTGCCAGCAGCTTAGTAACCGCTGAAGCTTTCTTT
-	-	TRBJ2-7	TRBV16	CASSQSAAGRYEQYF	TGTGCCAGCAGCCAATCGGCGGCAGGGCGGTACGAGCAGTACTTC
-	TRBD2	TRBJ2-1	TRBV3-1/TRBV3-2	CASSQEASGRDDNEQFF	TGTGCCAGCAGCCAAGAGGCTAGCGGGAGGGACGACAATGAGCAGTTCTTC
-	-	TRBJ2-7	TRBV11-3	CASSLVSSGGTYEQYF	TGTGCCAGCAGCTTAGTCTCATCTGGAGGGACCTACGAGCAGTACTTC
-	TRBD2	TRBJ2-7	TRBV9	CASSPGGTSGSYEQYF	TGTGCCAGCAGCCCCGGGGGAACTAGCGGTTCCTACGAGCAGTACTTC
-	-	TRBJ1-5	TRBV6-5	CASTYLGAGNQPQHF	TGTGCCAGCACCTACCTCGGGGCGGGCAATCAGCCCCAGCATTTT
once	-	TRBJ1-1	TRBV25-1	CASSESGRGMNTEAFF	TGTGCCAGCAGTGAATCGGGTAGAGGTATGAACACTGAAGCTTTCTTT
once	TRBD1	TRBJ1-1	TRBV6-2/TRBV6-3	CASRPDRGVYTEAFF	TGTGCCAGCAGACCTGACAGGGGGGTATACACTGAAGCTTTCTTT
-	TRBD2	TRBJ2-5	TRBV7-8	CASSLGAGGGETQYF	TGTGCCAGCAGCTTAGGGGCGGGAGGGGGAGAGACCCAGTACTTC
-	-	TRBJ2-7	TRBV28	CASSFPGEPYEQYF	TGTGCCAGCAGTTTTCCGGGAGAGCCTTACGAGCAGTACTTC
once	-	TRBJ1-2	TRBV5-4	CASSYGQPRGYTF	TGTGCCAGCAGCTACGGTCAGCCTCGCGGCTACACCTTC
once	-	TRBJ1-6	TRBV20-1	CSASPYRQDSPLHF	TGCAGTGCTAGTCCGTATAGACAGGATTCACCCCTCCACTTT
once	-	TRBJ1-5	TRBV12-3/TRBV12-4	CASSFSENQPQHF	TGTGCCAGCAGTTTCTCCGAGAATCAGCCCCAGCATTTT
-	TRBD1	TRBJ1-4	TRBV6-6	CASISGQGAKYGKLFF	TGTGCCAGCATTTCGGGACAGGGGGCGAAATACGGAAAACTGTTTTTT
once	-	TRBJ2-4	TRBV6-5	CASSYARSADIQYF	TGTGCCAGCAGTTACGCCCGATCGGCGGACATTCAGTACTTC
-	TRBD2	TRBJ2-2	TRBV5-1	CASSWREDATGELFF	TGCGCCAGCAGCTGGCGGGAGGATGCCACCGGGGAGCTGTTTTTT
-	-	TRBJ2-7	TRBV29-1	CSVGHGSYEQYF	TGCAGCGTTGGTCACGGATCCTACGAGCAGTACTTC
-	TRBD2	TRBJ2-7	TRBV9	CASSGGTSGSHEQYF	TGTGCCAGCAGCGGGGGGACTAGCGGGTCTCACGAGCAGTACTTC
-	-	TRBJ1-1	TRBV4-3	CASSAQTGKMNTEAFF	TGCGCCAGCAGCGCGCAAACAGGGAAAATGAACACTGAAGCTTTCTTT
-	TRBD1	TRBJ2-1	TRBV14	CASSQVYRGSEQFF	TGTGCCAGCAGCCAAGTGTACAGGGGCTCTGAGCAGTTCTTC
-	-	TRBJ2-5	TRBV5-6	CASSFRADRSETQYF	TGTGCCAGCAGCTTTAGGGCTGACCGATCAGAGACCCAGTACTTC
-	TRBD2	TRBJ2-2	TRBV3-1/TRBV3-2	CASRSTSGNTGELFF	TGTGCCAGCAGATCGACTAGCGGAAACACCGGGGAGCTGTTTTTT
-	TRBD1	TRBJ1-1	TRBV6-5	CASSRGTENTEAFF	TGTGCCAGCAGCAGAGGGACAGAGAACACTGAAGCTTTCTTT
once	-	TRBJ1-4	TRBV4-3	CASSQETGKLFF	TGCGCCAGCAGCCAAGAAACGGGAAAACTGTTTTTT
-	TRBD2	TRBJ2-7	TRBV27	CASSFRREGYEQYF	TGTGCCAGCAGTTTTAGGCGGGAGGGCTACGAGCAGTACTTC
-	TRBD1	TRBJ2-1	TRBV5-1	CASSWTGDSHNEQFF	TGCGCCAGCAGCTGGACAGGGGATAGCCACAATGAGCAGTTCTTC
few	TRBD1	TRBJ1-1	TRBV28	CASRTGGSEAFF	TGTGCCAGCAGGACAGGGGGGAGTGAAGCTTTCTTT
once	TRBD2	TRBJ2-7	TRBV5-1	CASSPVQRLAFYRLHEQYF	TGCGCCAGCAGCCCAGTCCAGAGACTAGCTTTTTATCGGCTCCACGAGCAGTACTTC
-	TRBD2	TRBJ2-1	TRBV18	CASSPLAENEQFF	TGTGCCAGCTCACCCCTAGCGGAAAATGAGCAGTTCTTC
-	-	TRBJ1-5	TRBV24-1	CATSDPTLGGNQPQHF	TGTGCCACCAGTGATCCTACTTTGGGGGGCAATCAGCCCCAGCATTTT
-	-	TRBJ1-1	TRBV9	CASSVEFWSTEAFF	TGTGCCAGCAGCGTAGAATTCTGGTCGACTGAAGCTTTCTTT
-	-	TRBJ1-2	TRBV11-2	CASSFGRTHF	TGTGCCAGCAGCTTCGGGCGGACACACTTC
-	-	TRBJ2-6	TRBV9	CASSVSRASGANVLTF	TGTGCCAGCAGCGTAAGCAGGGCCTCCGGGGCCAACGTCCTGACTTTC
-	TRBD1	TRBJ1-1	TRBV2	CASSGGTGDRRTEAFF	TGTGCCAGCAGTGGGGGGACAGGGGATCGGAGAACTGAAGCTTTCTTT
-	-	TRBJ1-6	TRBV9	CASSVRESEANSPLHF	TGTGCCAGCAGCGTAAGGGAAAGCGAAGCCAATTCACCCCTCCACTTT
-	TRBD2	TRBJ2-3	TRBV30	CAWSGLAGRSDTQYF	TGTGCCTGGAGTGGACTAGCGGGGCGGTCAGATACGCAGTATTTT
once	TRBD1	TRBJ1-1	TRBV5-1	CASSSTGANTEAFF	TGCGCCAGCAGTTCTACAGGGGCGAACACTGAAGCTTTCTTT
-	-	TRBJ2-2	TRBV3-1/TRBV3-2	CASSNPVRGDTGELFF	TGTGCCAGCAGCAACCCAGTCAGGGGGGATACCGGGGAGCTGTTTTTT
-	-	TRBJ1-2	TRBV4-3	CASSQEPAVNYGYTF	TGCGCCAGCAGCCAAGAACCGGCGGTTAACTATGGCTACACCTTC
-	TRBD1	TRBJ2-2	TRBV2	CASSFDRGTGELFF	TGTGCCAGCAGTTTCGACAGGGGGACCGGGGAGCTGTTTTTT
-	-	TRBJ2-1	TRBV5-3	CARTSPGESIEPYNEQFF	TGTGCCAGAACCTCTCCAGGGGAATCGATTGAACCATACAATGAGCAGTTCTTC
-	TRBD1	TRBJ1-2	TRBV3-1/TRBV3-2	CASSLEDRAESPYYGYTF	TGTGCCAGCAGCCTGGAGGACAGGGCTGAATCCCCCTACTATGGCTACACCTTC
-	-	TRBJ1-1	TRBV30	CAWSGGRGASEAFF	TGTGCCTGGAGTGGAGGCAGAGGGGCTAGTGAAGCTTTCTTT
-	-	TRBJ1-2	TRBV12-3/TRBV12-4	CASSYGANYGYTF	TGTGCCAGCAGTTATGGGGCGAACTATGGCTACACCTTC
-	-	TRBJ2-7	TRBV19	CASSIGQPYEQYF	TGTGCCAGTAGTATAGGGCAGCCATACGAGCAGTACTTC
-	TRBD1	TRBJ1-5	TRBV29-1	CSVTGGNQPQHF	TGCAGCGTGACAGGGGGCAATCAGCCCCAGCATTTT
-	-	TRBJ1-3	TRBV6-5	CASSRDTSKNTIYF	TGTGCCAGCAGCAGGGATACCTCTAAAAACACCATATATTTT
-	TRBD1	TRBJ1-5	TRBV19	CASRLDRVTLGSNQPQHF	TGTGCCAGTAGACTGGACAGGGTGACCCTGGGTTCCAATCAGCCCCAGCATTTT
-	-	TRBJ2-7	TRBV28	CASSFMDSSYEQYF	TGTGCCAGCAGTTTTATGGACAGTTCCTACGAGCAGTACTTC